This T cell receptor beta chain came from a study of cytomegalovirus exposure and HLA in healthy donors. General study points: Among CMV-associated TCR beta chains, most appeared HLA-restricted in a later analysis. Cytomegalovirus association was listed for about 160 TCR beta chains. In a later analysis, across HLA loci, associated TCR counts were highest for DRB1, lowest for HLA-C. Researchers reported that a few CMV-associated chains were confirmed in vitro as CMV antigen-specific.

Comments on this clone: Its antigen is as yet unknown.

The CDR3 sequence is 13 residues long. V lost 1 base to trimming and J lost 5 bases; unmatched junction nucleotides: 1. Germline V gives CDR1 SGHDT, CDR2 YYEEEE. PCR used 60 Vbeta primers and 13 Jbeta primers. Sequencing used immunoSEQ multiplex PCR; TCRdb keeps in-frame clones, though not all of them. Among about 180,000 clones listed, over 70% were seen once. The specimen was PBMCs. The gene calls are TRBV5-6 and TRBJ2-5; 8 positions match TRBD2. The origin of this receptor is a boy younger than 10 in good health and CMV-seronegative. CDR3 sequence: CASSLPSGETQYF. In DNA, the CDR3 is TGTGCCAGCAGCTTGCCTAGCGGGGAGACCCAGTACTTC.